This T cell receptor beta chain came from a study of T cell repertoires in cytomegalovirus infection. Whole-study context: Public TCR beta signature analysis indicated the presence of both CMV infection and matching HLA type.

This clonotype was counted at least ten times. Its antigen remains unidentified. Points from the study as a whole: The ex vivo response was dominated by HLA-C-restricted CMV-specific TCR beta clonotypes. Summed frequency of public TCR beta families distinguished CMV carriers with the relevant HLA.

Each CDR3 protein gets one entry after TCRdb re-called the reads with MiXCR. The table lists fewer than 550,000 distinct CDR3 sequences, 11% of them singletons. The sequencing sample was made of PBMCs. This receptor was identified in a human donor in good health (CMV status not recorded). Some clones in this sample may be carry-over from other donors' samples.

CDR3 residues: CASSTSGTPIYPQHF. CDR3 bases: TGTGCCAGTAGTACGTCCGGGACACCAATTTATCCCCAGCATTTT. The V gene is TRBV19, the J gene TRBJ1-5; the D gene is possibly TRBD1 (6 bases). CDR1 and CDR2 from the germline V gene are LNHDA and SQIVND (reference sequence). V gave up 4 bases and J gave up 10 bases, with 20 bases separating them. This CDR3 is built from 15 residues. Looking up the rest from reference TRBV19 and TRBJ1-5 gives the full variable domain: DGGITQSPKYLFRKEGQNVTLSCEQNLNHDAMYWYRQDPGQGLRLIYYSQIVNDFQKGDIAEGYSVSREKKESFPLTVTSAQKNPTAFYLCASSTSGTPIYPQHFGDGTRLSIL.